The 6 T cell receptor beta chains below come from one sample, sequenced in a study of ipilimumab plus nivolumab after autologous stem cell transplantation. The data were produced by immunoSEQ multiplex PCR, yet TCRdb's version contains in-frame clones alone and is incomplete. The table shows about 84,000 clones, with 83% occurring only once. This sample comprised PBMCs, obtained in a trial of ipilimumab plus nivolumab as post-transplant consolidation. Every receptor here comes from a male donor with diffuse large B-cell lymphoma.

The chain combines TRBV7-9 with TRBJ1-3; TRBD1 might be the D (6 bases). V lost 5 bases, J lost 1 base, and 12 bases lay in between. Germline values: CDR1 SEHNR, CDR2 FQNEAQ (reference sequence). CDR3 length: 15 amino acids. For the CDR3, the DNA is TGTGCCAGCAGCGACACAGGGAAATCTGGAAACACCATATATTTT. Translation gives CASSDTGKSGNTIYF.

This sequence joins TRBV30 and TRBJ2-7, with a possible D match to TRBD1 (7 bases). The CDR3 is 16 amino acids. Germline CDR1 reads GTSNPN; CDR2 reads SVGIG (reference sequence). The V gene lost 0 bases and the J gene lost 1 base, with 16 bases spanning the gap. DNA of the CDR3: TGTGCCTGGAGTGTAGGGGGGACAGCTTCATCCTACGAGCAGTACTTC. Translated, it gives CAWSVGGTASSYEQYF.

The rearrangement links TRBV5-1 to TRBJ2-1; 15 bases line up with TRBD2. In germline, CDR1 is SGHRS, CDR2 YFSETQ. The CDR3 runs 17 residues. V dropped 3 bases and J dropped 8; count of bases not matched to a gene: 9. CDR3 amino acids: CASSSRTSGGAIDEQFF. The CDR3 DNA is TGCGCCAGCAGCTCCAGGACTAGCGGGGGGGCAATCGATGAGCAGTTCTTC.

The chain has TRBV5-5 and TRBJ1-1, with D uncertain. Trimming shortened V by 1 base and J by 8 bases, and 9 bases separated the two germline ends. Germline CDR1 and CDR2: SGHKS and YYEKEE (reference sequence). This CDR3 comprises 12 residues. The CDR3 DNA reads TGTGCCAGCAGCTTGCGGGCGGGAGAAGCTTTCTTT. It is translated as CASSLRAGEAFF.

There are a few counts of this clone. The CDR3 DNA sequence: TGCGCCAGCAGCTTGGGGGCAGGTACCTATGGCTACACCTTC. It specifies CASSLGAGTYGYTF. The chain recombines TRBV5-1 with TRBJ1-2; unclear D gene. The CDR3 totals 14 residues. V lost 0 bases to trimming and J lost 4 bases, with 10 bases between them. From germline, CDR1 is SGHRS and CDR2 YFSETQ.

The chain uses TRBV19 and TRBJ1-2; 7 bases match TRBD1. The junction had 5 bases not matched to a gene; V was cut back by 5 bases and J by 5 bases. CDR1 is LNHDA, CDR2 SQIVND, per germline (reference sequence). This CDR3 has 13 residues. CDR3 sequence (DNA): TGTGCCAGTAGTTGGGACAGCCGTTATGGCTACACCTTC. Residues: CASSWDSRYGYTF. Supplemented by reference TRBV19 and TRBJ1-2, the full variable domain reads DGGITQSPKYLFRKEGQNVTLSCEQNLNHDAMYWYRQDPGQGLRLIYYSQIVNDFQKGDIAEGYSVSREKKESFPLTVTSAQKNPTAFYLCASSWDSRYGYTFGSGTRLTVV.